These 18 T cell receptor beta chains came from one sample sequenced in a study of beta chain features in type 1 diabetes. Expressed TCRB transcripts got sequenced, as all isolated RNA was reverse transcribed. Generated by immunoSEQ multiplex PCR, the TCRdb table keeps only in-frame clones and is missing some. The sample records 130,000 or so clones, roughly 10% being singletons. Sequencing was performed on central memory CD4+ T cells from blood. The source of these receptors is a woman between 35 and 50 years old in good health.

The gene calls are TRBV4-3 and TRBJ2-2, with D hard to call. CDR3 length equals 15 residues. V shed 4 bases and J shed 4 bases, with 13 bases lying between them. CDR1 is LGHNA, CDR2 YSLEER, per germline. DNA of the CDR3: TGCGCCAGCAGCCGCCTTTCATCGCGCACCGGGGAGCTGTTTTTT. This encodes CASSRLSSRTGELFF.

The V call is TRBV15, the J call TRBJ1-1; 10 bases line up with TRBD1. CDR3 size: 12 residues. Germline CDR1 reads LNHNV; CDR2 reads YYDKDF (reference sequence). V lost 5 bases and J lost 7; bases outside the gene matches: 1. CDR3 in DNA: TGTGCCACCAGCGGACAGGGGGATGAAGCTTTCTTT. Translation: CATSGQGDEAFF.

The V gene is TRBV19, the J gene TRBJ1-5; 7 bases are a match to TRBD1. Unmatched junction bases numbered 9, after V lost 6 bases and J lost 4 bases. The germline gives CDR1 LNHDA, CDR2 SQIVND (reference sequence). The CDR3 runs to 15 residues. DNA for the CDR3: TGTGCCAGTAGAGATACCCCCAGGGGGAATCAGCCCCAGCATTTT. This sequence encodes CASRDTPRGNQPQHF.

The V gene is TRBV30, the J gene TRBJ1-5; the D is unclear. V shed 6 bases and J shed 3 bases, with 9 bases lying between them. The germline V gene has CDR1 GTSNPN and CDR2 SVGIG (reference sequence). This CDR3 is built from 12 residues. CDR3 in DNA: TGTGCCTGTAGAATCGACAATCAGCCCCAGCATTTT. It translates to CACRIDNQPQHF.

This clone was counted only a few times. The chain carries TRBV6-5 and TRBJ2-7; no reliable D call. V was cut by 6 bases and J by 0 bases, with 12 bases left in between. The CDR3 is 14 amino acids. The germline V gene encodes CDR1 MNHEY and CDR2 SVGAGI. The CDR3 DNA follows: TGTGCCAGCAGCCCCCCCGGGTACTCCTACGAGCAGTACTTC. Translated, it gives CASSPPGYSYEQYF.

The chain employs TRBV11-2 and TRBJ2-1, with TRBD1 identical over 7 bases. This CDR3 spans 15 amino acids. CDR1 is SGHAT and CDR2 is FQNNGV in the germline V gene. V trimming: 2 bases; J trimming: 3 bases; junction bases outside the gene matches: 4. CDR3 residues: CASSLSGQYYNEQFF. CDR3 nucleotide sequence: TGTGCCAGCAGCTTATCGGGACAGTACTACAATGAGCAGTTCTTC.

Only a few counts were recorded for this clone. The chain uses TRBV7-6 and TRBJ2-3; D is ambiguous. Germline CDR1 SGHVS, CDR2 FNYEAQ. Trimming removed 4 bases at V and 2 bases at J, with 4 bases between. The CDR3 covers 12 residues. The CDR3 DNA sequence: TGTGCCAGCAGCTACTCCACAGATACGCAGTATTTT. As protein: CASSYSTDTQYF.

In its sample, this clone was seen a few times. The J gene is TRBJ2-3, the V gene TRBV9; 11 bases line up with TRBD2. Germline V gene data show CDR1 as SGDLS and CDR2 as YYNGEE. This CDR3 has 16 amino acids. J was trimmed by 3 bases and V by 3 bases; bases with no gene match: 6. In DNA, the CDR3 is TGTGCCAGCAGCGGCCTAGCGGGGGGAAGGACAGATACGCAGTATTTT. Its protein is CASSGLAGGRTDTQYF.

The J gene is TRBJ2-3, the V gene TRBV11-2; 9 nucleotides match TRBD2. With V trimmed by 5 bases and J by 0 bases, 6 bases remained unmatched. The CDR3 has 16 amino acids. Looked up from germline, CDR1 is SGHAT and CDR2 is FQNNGV. CDR3 sequence: CASSPTAGGSTDTQYF. In DNA, the CDR3 is TGTGCCAGCAGCCCAACAGCGGGGGGCAGCACAGATACGCAGTATTTT.

The chain couples TRBV2 to TRBJ2-1, with D unresolved. The CDR3 runs to 12 residues. Germline V gene data show CDR1 as SNHLY and CDR2 as FYNNEI. Trimming removed 7 bases at V and 7 bases at J, with 11 bases between. CDR3 region: CASTLFRNEQFF. CDR3 coding DNA: TGTGCCAGCACCTTATTCCGGAATGAGCAGTTCTTC.

The chain joins TRBV4-2 to TRBJ2-5; 10 positions agree with TRBD2. The CDR3 has 16 residues. J was trimmed by 2 bases and V by 0 bases; bases with no gene match: 3. Germline V gene lookup returns CDR1 LGHNA and CDR2 YNFKEQ. CDR3 DNA: TGTGCCAGCAGCCAAGAAGCGGGGGGGTTTCAAGAGACCCAGTACTTC. Translated, it gives CASSQEAGGFQETQYF.

Notes on this clone: Other DNA sequences within the sample encode an identical CDR3. The CDR3 sequence is CASSQGGGEETQYF. CDR3 nucleotide sequence: TGCGCCAGCAGCCAAGGCGGGGGGGAAGAGACCCAGTACTTC. The gene calls are TRBV4-1 and TRBJ2-5; 9 bases are a match to TRBD2. The germline V gene encodes CDR1 MGHRA and CDR2 YSYEKL. The junction had 0 bases not matched to a gene; V was cut back by 1 base and J by 3 bases. CDR3 length: 14 residues.

This clone was seen a handful of times. The rearrangement uses TRBV7-2 and TRBJ2-3, with D tentatively TRBD2 (5 bases). V was pared by 11 bases and J by 1 base, with 13 bases between. This CDR3 has 13 amino acids. The V gene's germline CDR1 is SGHTA and CDR2 FQGNSA. CDR3 in amino acids: CAARSSGTDTQYF. As DNA, the CDR3 is TGTGCCGCCCGGAGTAGCGGCACAGATACGCAGTATTTT.

This clone was detected only a few times. The chain has TRBV18 and TRBJ2-3; D remains ambiguous. Trimming removed 3 bases from V and 2 bases from J, with 18 bases in between. Germline CDR1 and CDR2: KGHSH and LQKENI. This CDR3 region has 17 residues. The CDR3 nucleotides are TGTGCCAGCTCACCTCCTAACCGCCTATTAAACACAGATACGCAGTATTTT. Protein sequence: CASSPPNRLLNTDTQYF.

The chain is built from TRBV7-9 and TRBJ2-5, with unresolved D. The germline V and J ends were trimmed by 4 bases and 0 bases, with 9 bases remaining between them. The CDR3 extends over 14 amino acids. CDR1 and CDR2 from the germline V gene are SEHNR and FQNEAQ (reference sequence). The DNA of the CDR3 is TGTGCCAGCAGCTCCACAGAACACCAAGAGACCCAGTACTTC. It encodes CASSSTEHQETQYF.

The chain carries TRBV19 and TRBJ1-5; 7 positions agree with TRBD1. There are 14 residues in the CDR3. CDR1 and CDR2 (germline): LNHDA, SQIVND (reference sequence). Trimming at V came to 5 bases and at J to 5 bases, leaving 6 bases not matched to a gene. The CDR3 nucleotides are TGTGCCAGTAGTCCCCGGGACAGTGATCAGCCCCAGCATTTT. Amino acids: CASSPRDSDQPQHF.

At least ten counts were recorded for this clone. This chain uses TRBV6-6 with TRBJ1-4; TRBD1 might be the D (5 bases). The V gene's germline CDR1 is MNHNY and CDR2 SVGAGI (reference sequence). V lost 8 bases, J lost 4 bases, and 11 bases lay in between. CDR3 length: 13 amino acids. CDR3 protein: CASLGLGNEKLFF. Written as DNA, the CDR3 is TGTGCCAGCTTGGGGCTGGGTAATGAAAAACTGTTTTTT.

The chain is built from TRBV11-2 and TRBJ2-2; 8 nucleotides match TRBD1. J gave up 7 bases and V 4 bases, and 5 bases lay outside the gene matches. CDR1 SGHAT and CDR2 FQNNGV come from the germline V gene. The CDR3 extends over 14 amino acids. The CDR3 DNA reads as TGTGCCAGCAGCTCCCAGGGGGCGGGCGGGGAGCTGTTTTTT. This gives the protein CASSSQGAGGELFF.